This T cell receptor beta chain comes out of a study of blood T cell repertoires in COVID-19. Study as a whole: Italy, Spain and the United States were the sources of the convalescent and acute COVID-19 samples. Sample material is recorded as cDNA or gDNA derived from T cells, B-cell-depleted T cells, or PBMCs.

Followed longitudinally, the Seattle patients had been enrolled during active infection. Per the original methods: Estimates of nucleated cell counts were drawn from the amplification of reference gene primers. Sequencing used immunoSEQ multiplex PCR; TCRdb keeps in-frame clones, though not all of them. V, J and clone size reflect that table, while D and trimming were determined from the DNA. The sample includes 200,000 to 300,000 clones, 80% to 95% of them seen just once. This CDR3 is 15 amino acids long. After removal of 9 bases from V and 5 bases from J, the junction contained 10 bases not matched to a gene. CDR1 and CDR2 (germline): SGHRS, YFSETQ.

V and J are TRBV5-1 and TRBJ2-2; 10 nucleotides align to TRBD2. Input material: peripheral blood. The TCR originated in a person between 18 and 30 years old with COVID-19, enrolled during active disease. The CDR3 sequence is CATSTLAGETGELFF. The CDR3 nucleotides are TGCGCCACCTCAACGCTAGCGGGAGAAACCGGGGAGCTGTTTTTT.